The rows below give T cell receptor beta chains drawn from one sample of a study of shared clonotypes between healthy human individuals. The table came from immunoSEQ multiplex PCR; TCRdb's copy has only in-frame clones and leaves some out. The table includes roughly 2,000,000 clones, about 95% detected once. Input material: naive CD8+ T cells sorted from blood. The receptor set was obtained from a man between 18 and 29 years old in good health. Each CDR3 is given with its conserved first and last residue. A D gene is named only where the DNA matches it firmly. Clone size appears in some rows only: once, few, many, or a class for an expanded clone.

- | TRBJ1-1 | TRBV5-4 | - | TGTGCCAGCAGCTTTGGTGGGACTGAAGCTTTCTTT | CASSFGGTEAFF
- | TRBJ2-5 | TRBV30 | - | TGTGCCTGGAGTGACAGGACAGTTGAACAAGAGACCCAGTACTTC | CAWSDRTVEQETQYF
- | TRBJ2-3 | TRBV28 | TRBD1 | TGTGCCAGCAGTTTCCCAACCCGCGAGGGACAGGGGGCGTATACGCAGTATTTT | CASSFPTREGQGAYTQYF
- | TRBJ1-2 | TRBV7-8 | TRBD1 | TGTGCCAGCAGCTTAGGACCAGGGGGCGCAGGCTACACCTTC | CASSLGPGGAGYTF
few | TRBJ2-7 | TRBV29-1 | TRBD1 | TGCAGCGTCATCGGGGACAGGGGAATCTACGAGCAGTACTTC | CSVIGDRGIYEQYF
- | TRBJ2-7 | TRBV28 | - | TGTGCCAGCAGTTTTGGAGGGGACGGCTCCTACGAGCAGTACTTC | CASSFGGDGSYEQYF
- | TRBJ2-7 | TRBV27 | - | TGTGCCAGCAGTTTCACTTACTACGAGCAGTACTTC | CASSFTYYEQYF
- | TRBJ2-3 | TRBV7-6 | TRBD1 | TGTGCCAGCAGCTCACCTCCGGGACAGGGGTTAGATACGCAGTATTTT | CASSSPPGQGLDTQYF
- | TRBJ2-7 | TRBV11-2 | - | TGTGCCAGCAGCTTTTGGGATATCGAGCAGTACTTC | CASSFWDIEQYF
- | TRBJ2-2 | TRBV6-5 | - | TGTGCCAGCAGTTACGGGGTAAACACCGGGGAGCTGTTTTTT | CASSYGVNTGELFF
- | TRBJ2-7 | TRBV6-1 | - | TGTGCCAGCAGTGACCAGGGCTACGAGCAGTACTTC | CASSDQGYEQYF
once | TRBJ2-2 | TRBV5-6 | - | TGTGCCAGCAGCTTAGCAGGGGCATGGGCCGGGGAGCTGTTTTTT | CASSLAGAWAGELFF
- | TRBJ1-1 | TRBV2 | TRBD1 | TGTGCCAGCATAGGATTGGGACAGACGAACACTGAAGCTTTCTTT | CASIGLGQTNTEAFF
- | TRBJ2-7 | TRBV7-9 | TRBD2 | TGTGCCAGCAGCGGTAGCGGGAGTGGCCACGAGCAGTACTTC | CASSGSGSGHEQYF
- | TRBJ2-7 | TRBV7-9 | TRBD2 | TGTGCCAGCAGCTCCCCGACTAGCGGGAGTGACGAGCAGTACTTC | CASSSPTSGSDEQYF
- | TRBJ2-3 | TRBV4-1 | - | TGCGCCAGCAGCCCGGACGGGTTCACAGATACGCAGTATTTT | CASSPDGFTDTQYF
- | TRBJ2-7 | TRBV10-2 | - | TGCGCCAGCAGTGTAGGACAGTCCTCCTACGAGCAGTACTTC | CASSVGQSSYEQYF
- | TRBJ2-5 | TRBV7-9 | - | TGTGCCAGCAGCTTAGAAACAGAGACCCAGTACTTC | CASSLETETQYF
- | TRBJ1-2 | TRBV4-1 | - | TGCGCCAGCAGCCTTCGACAGGATAACTATGGCTACACCTTC | CASSLRQDNYGYTF
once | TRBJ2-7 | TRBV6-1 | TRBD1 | TGTGCCAGCAGTGAAGGGGACAGTCTGACCTACGAGCAGTACTTC | CASSEGDSLTYEQYF
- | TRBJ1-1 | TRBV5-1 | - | TGCGCCAGCAGCTCCACCCGAACACTGAACACTGAAGCTTTCTTT | CASSSTRTLNTEAFF
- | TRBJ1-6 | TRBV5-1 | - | TGCGCCAGCAGCTTATCGACAGTCGGCAATTCACCCCTCCACTTT | CASSLSTVGNSPLHF
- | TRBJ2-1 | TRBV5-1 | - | TGCGCCAGCAGCTTGGGGGTATACAATGAGCAGTTCTTC | CASSLGVYNEQFF
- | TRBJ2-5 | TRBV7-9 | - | TGTGCCAGCAGCATACAAGAGACCCAGTACTTC | CASSIQETQYF
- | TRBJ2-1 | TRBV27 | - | TGTGCCAGCAGTGTCGACTCGGCAATCAATGAGCAGTTCTTC | CASSVDSAINEQFF
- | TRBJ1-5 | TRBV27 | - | TGTGCCAGCAGCCCAGACAGTGTTGCTCAGCCCCAGCATTTT | CASSPDSVAQPQHF
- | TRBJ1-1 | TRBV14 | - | TGTGCCAGCAGCCCAGCGAACACTGAAGCTTTCTTT | CASSPANTEAFF
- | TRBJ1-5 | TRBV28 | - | TGTGCCAGCAGTTGGACACATAGCAATCAGCCCCAGCATTTT | CASSWTHSNQPQHF
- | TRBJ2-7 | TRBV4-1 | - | TGCGCCAGCAGCCAAGATATCCGACTGCCGACCTACGAGCAGTACTTC | CASSQDIRLPTYEQYF
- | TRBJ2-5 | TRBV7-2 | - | TGTGCCAGCAGCCAAAGTATGGGGCAAGAGACCCAGTACTTC | CASSQSMGQETQYF
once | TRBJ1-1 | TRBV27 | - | TGTGCCAGCAGTCCGCCGACTGCCCCGGGGACTGAAGCTTTCTTT | CASSPPTAPGTEAFF
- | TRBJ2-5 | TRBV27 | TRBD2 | TGTGCCAGCAGTTCGGCTAGCGGACCCCAAGAGACCCAGTACTTC | CASSSASGPQETQYF
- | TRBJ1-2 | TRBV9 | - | TGTGCCAGCAGCGTAGGGTTGGGCCTCGGGCAAGATGGCTACACCTTC | CASSVGLGLGQDGYTF
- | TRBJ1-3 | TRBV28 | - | TGTGCCAGCAGCTCCGACAGTTTAGCCTCTGGAAACACCATATATTTT | CASSSDSLASGNTIYF
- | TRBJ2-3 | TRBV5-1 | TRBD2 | TGCGCCAGCAGATTGGGAGGGGATACGCAGTATTTT | CASRLGGDTQYF
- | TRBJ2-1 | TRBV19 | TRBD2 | TGTGCCAGTAGTATGGGGACTAGGAATTACAATGAGCAGTTCTTC | CASSMGTRNYNEQFF
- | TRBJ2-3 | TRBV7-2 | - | TGTGCCAGCAGCTTAGCGCTTGGGGTAGCAGATACGCAGTATTTT | CASSLALGVADTQYF
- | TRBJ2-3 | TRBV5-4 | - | TGTGCCAGCAGCTTGGGGGTCGAAGATACGCAGTATTTT | CASSLGVEDTQYF
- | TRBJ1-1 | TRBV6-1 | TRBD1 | TGTGCCAGCAGTGAAGCAGGGGGCCCGAACACTGAAGCTTTCTTT | CASSEAGGPNTEAFF
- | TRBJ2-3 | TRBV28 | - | TGTGCCAGCAGCACCCGCCGGGTTAGCACAGATACGCAGTATTTT | CASSTRRVSTDTQYF
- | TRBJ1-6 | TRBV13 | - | TGTGCCAGCAGCTTAGGCCGGGGCCCTGTGAGACTCCACTTT | CASSLGRGPVRLHF
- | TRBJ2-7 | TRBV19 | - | TGTGCCAGTAGTATAGCCTGGGGGGTACTCGACGAGCAGTACTTC | CASSIAWGVLDEQYF
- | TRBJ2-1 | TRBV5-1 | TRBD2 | TGCGCCAGCAGCTTGGCCATGGGAGGGAGGGTTGAGCAGTTCTTC | CASSLAMGGRVEQFF
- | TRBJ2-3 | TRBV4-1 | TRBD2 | TGCGCCAGCAGCGGAGGGACGACTAGCGGGAGCCTCACAGATACGCAGTATTTT | CASSGGTTSGSLTDTQYF
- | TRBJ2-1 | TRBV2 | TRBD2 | TGTGCCAGCACTCAAGCGGGGTCCTCCTACAATGAGCAGTTCTTC | CASTQAGSSYNEQFF
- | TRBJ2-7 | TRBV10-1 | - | TGCGCCAGCAGTGGGGAGGGGGCGCAGCAGTACTTC | CASSGEGAQQYF
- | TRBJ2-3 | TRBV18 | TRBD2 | TGTGCCAGCTTGGGACTAGCGGGGAGCACAGATACGCAGTATTTT | CASLGLAGSTDTQYF
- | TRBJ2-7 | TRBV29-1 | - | TGCAGCGTTGAAGAGGGTCCGCACGAGCAGTACTTC | CSVEEGPHEQYF
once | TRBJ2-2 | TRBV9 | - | TGTGCCAGCAGCGTACCTCGGAGTAGGTCGGGGTACGGGGAGCTGTTTTTT | CASSVPRSRSGYGELFF
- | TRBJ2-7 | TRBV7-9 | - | TGTGCCAGCAGCTCCACCGAGGGACAAAGGGAGCAGTACTTC | CASSSTEGQREQYF
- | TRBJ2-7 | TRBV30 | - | TGTGCCTGGACCGTGGGCCAGGGAGCGAGCGAGCAGTACTTC | CAWTVGQGASEQYF
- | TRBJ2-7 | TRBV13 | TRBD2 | TGTGCCAGCAGCTTAGGGACTAGCGGATTCTACGAGCAGTACTTC | CASSLGTSGFYEQYF
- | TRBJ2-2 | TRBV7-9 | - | TGTGCCAGCAGCTTAGAAGCGGGTAACCGGGACTTACAAACCGGGGAGCTGTTTTTT | CASSLEAGNRDLQTGELFF
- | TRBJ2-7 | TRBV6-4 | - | TGTGCCAGCAGTGACCCTCGGACTATCAACGTATCCTACGAGCAGTACTTC | CASSDPRTINVSYEQYF
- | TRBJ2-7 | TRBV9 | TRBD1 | TGTGCCAGCAGCGTTGGGGGACAGGGCTACGAGCAGTACTTC | CASSVGGQGYEQYF
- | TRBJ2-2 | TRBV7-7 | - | TGTGCTAGCAGCTTAAAGGACGAGCGGGCCAGTGATTTTCCCGGGGAGCTGTTTTTT | CASSLKDERASDFPGELFF
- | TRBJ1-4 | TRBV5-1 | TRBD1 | TGCGCCAGCAGCTTCGACAGGGGGTTAGAGGGTGAAAAACTGTTTTTT | CASSFDRGLEGEKLFF
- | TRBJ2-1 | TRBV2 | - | TGTGCCAGCAGGACCCGAGGGGTCTACAATGAGCAGTTCTTC | CASRTRGVYNEQFF
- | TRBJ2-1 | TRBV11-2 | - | TGTGCCAGCACCCTGGACAACTACAATGAGCAGTTCTTC | CASTLDNYNEQFF
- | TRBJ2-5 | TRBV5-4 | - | TGTGCCAGCAGCTTGAGTGAGACCCAGTACTTC | CASSLSETQYF